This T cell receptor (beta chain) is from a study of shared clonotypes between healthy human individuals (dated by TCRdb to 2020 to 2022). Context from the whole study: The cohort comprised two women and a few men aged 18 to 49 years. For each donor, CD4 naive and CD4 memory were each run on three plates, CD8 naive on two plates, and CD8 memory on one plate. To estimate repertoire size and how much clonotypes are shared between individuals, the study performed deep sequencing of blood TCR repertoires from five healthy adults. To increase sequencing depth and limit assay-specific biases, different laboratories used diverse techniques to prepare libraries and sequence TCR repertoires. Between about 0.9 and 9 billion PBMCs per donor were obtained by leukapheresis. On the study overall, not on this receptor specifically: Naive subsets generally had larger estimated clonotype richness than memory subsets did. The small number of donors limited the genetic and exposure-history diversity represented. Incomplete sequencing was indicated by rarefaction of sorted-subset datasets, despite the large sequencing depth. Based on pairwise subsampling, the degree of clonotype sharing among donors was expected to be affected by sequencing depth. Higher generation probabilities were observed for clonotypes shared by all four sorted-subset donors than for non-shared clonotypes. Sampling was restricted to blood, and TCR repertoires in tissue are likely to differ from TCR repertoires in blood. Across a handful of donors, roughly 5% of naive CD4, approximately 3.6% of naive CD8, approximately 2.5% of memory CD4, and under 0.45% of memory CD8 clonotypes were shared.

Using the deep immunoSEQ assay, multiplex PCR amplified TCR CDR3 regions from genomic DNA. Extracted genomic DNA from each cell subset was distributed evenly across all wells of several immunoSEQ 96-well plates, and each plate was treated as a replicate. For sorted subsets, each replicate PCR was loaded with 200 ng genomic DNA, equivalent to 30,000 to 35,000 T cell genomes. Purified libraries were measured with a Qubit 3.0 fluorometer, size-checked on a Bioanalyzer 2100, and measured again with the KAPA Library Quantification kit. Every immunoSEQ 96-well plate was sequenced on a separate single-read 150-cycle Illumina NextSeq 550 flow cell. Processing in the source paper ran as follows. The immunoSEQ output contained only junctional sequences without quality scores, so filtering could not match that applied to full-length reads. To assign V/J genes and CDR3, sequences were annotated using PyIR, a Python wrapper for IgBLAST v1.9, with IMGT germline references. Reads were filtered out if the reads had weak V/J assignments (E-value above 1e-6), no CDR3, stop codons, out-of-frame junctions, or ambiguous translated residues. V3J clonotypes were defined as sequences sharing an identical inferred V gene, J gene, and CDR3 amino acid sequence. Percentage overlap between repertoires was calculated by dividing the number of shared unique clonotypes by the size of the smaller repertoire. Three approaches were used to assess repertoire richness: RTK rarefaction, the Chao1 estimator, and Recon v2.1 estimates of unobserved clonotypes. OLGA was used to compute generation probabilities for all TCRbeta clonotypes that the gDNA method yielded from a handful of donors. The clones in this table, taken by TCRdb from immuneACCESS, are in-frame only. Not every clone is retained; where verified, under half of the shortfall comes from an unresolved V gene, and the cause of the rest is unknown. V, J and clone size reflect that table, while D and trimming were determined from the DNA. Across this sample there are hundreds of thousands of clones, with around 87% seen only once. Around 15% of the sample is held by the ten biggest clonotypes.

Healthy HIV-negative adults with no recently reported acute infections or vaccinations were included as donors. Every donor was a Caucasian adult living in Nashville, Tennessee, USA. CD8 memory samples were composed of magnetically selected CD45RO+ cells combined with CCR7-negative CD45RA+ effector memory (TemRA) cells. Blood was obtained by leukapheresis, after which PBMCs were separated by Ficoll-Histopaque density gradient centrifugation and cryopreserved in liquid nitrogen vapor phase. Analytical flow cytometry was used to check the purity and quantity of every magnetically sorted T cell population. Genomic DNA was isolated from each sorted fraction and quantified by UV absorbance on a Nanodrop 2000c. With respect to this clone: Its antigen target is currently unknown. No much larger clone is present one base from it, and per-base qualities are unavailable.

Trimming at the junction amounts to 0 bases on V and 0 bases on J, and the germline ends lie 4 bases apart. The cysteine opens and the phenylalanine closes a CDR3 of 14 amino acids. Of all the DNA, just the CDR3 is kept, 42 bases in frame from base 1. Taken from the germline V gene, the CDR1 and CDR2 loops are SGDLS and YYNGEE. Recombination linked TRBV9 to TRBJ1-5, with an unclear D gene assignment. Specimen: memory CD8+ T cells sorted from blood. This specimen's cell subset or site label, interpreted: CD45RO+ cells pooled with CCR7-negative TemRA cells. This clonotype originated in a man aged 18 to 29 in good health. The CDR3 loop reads CASSVGDSNQPQHF. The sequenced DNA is TGTGCCAGCAGCGTAGGGGATAGCAATCAGCCCCAGCATTTT.